This T cell receptor (beta chain) was identified during a study of blood T cells in healthy people across ages. As concerns this clonotype: Antigen specificity is unknown.

CDR1 MNHEY and CDR2 SVGAGI come from the germline V gene. This CDR3 contains 12 residues. The V gene lost 9 bases and the J gene lost 4 bases, with 12 bases spanning the gap. Sample-barcoded 5' priming and a J-beta primer mix drove a second PCR of 7 to 11 cycles. The template-switch adaptor was a 5' adaptor with 12 random nucleotides. It tagged each cDNA molecule. MiXCR, applied by TCRdb to the 5' RACE reads, yields one record per CDR3 protein. The sample has around 1.5 million distinct CDR3 sequences, 30% to 40% seen once; the top ten hold around 10%. Study-level results: Naive CD4+ cells and diversity were both higher in long-lived donors than in aged donors. Unknown CMV status may confound age-related changes in expanded clones. Investigators viewed diversity estimates from one million T cells as underestimates, the study reported.

The chain combines TRBV6-5 with TRBJ1-1; the D gene is possibly TRBD1 (5 bases). Sequencing was performed on blood. The receptor was isolated from a woman in her 30s in good health. DNA of the CDR3: TGTGCCAGGGGGGGAGGTGGCACTGAAGCTTTCTTT. Protein sequence: CARGGGGTEAFF.